Presented here are 29 T cell receptor beta chains from one specimen sequenced in a study of cytotoxic CD8 clonotypes in ibrutinib-treated CLL. The repertoire was sequenced with immunoSEQ multiplex PCR; TCRdb's copy has only in-frame clones and lacks some. The table lists around 330,000 clones, over 60% of them singletons, with about 5.9% in the top ten. The source was PBMCs, collected after 36 months of ibrutinib treatment. These receptor sequences come from a human donor with chronic lymphocytic leukemia.

The V call is TRBV11-2, the J call TRBJ2-2; the D is unclear. Germline CDR1 reads SGHAT; CDR2 reads FQNNGV. The V end lost 1 base, the J end lost 5 bases, and 11 bases lay between the germline ends. The CDR3 extends over 15 amino acids. DNA of the CDR3: TGTGCCAGCAGCTTAGTTAGACCGCCGACCGGGGAGCTGTTTTTT. This codes for CASSLVRPPTGELFF.

The chain combines TRBV5-1 with TRBJ2-5; D is unclear. CDR3 length equals 13 residues. Germline V lookup: CDR1 SGHRS, CDR2 YFSETQ. V gave up 0 bases and J gave up 5 bases, with 8 bases separating them. The chain's CDR3 is CASSLEAVETQYF. DNA for the CDR3: TGCGCCAGCAGCTTGGAGGCAGTCGAGACCCAGTACTTC.

This rearrangement joins TRBV7-2 to TRBJ2-7; D is undetermined. Germline loops: CDR1 SGHTA, CDR2 FQGNSA. The CDR3 has 17 amino acids. V was pared by 5 bases and J by 0 bases, with 20 bases between. DNA of the CDR3: TGTGCCAGCAGCACACACCCGGGTAGGACGTTCTCCTACGAGCAGTACTTC. Protein product: CASSTHPGRTFSYEQYF.

The chain combines TRBV4-3 with TRBJ2-1, with a weak D call TRBD2 (6 bases). Germline loops: CDR1 LGHNA, CDR2 YSLEER. Trimming removed 4 bases from V and 10 bases from J, with 20 bases in between. CDR3 size: 15 residues. The CDR3 reads CASSLGTLQTREQFF. CDR3 sequence (DNA): TGCGCCAGCAGCCTCGGGACTCTCCAAACCCGCGAGCAGTTCTTC.

The chain combines TRBV6-5 with TRBJ2-7; D is ambiguous. Germline assignment: CDR1 MNHEY and CDR2 SVGAGI. The V end lost 3 bases, the J end lost 0 bases, and 9 bases lay between the germline ends. This CDR3 comprises 14 residues. The CDR3 DNA reads as TGTGCCAGCAGTTATTTCTCGGGCTCCTACGAGCAGTACTTC. Translating it yields CASSYFSGSYEQYF.

This rearrangement joins TRBV13 to TRBJ1-6; D remains unclear. This CDR3 has 12 residues. Germline loops: CDR1 PRHDT, CDR2 FYEKMQ (reference sequence). V was shortened by 5 bases and J by 8 bases, with 7 bases between the two germline ends. The CDR3 sequence is CASSVNHSPLHF. CDR3 bases: TGTGCCAGCAGCGTAAACCATTCACCCCTCCACTTT.

V is TRBV7-3 and J is TRBJ2-6, with 8 positions matching TRBD1. CDR3 length equals 15 residues. Germline V gene sequence: CDR1 SGHTA, CDR2 FQGTGA. Germline trimming cut 7 bases from V and 2 bases from J; bases unmatched to any gene: 4. For the CDR3, the DNA is TGTGCCAGCACTAGGACAGGGACTGGGGCCAACGTCCTGACTTTC. As protein: CASTRTGTGANVLTF.

The CDR3 nucleotides read TGTGCCAGCAGCACCTTGACAGGTGGGCCTCGGGGCTACACCTTC. Encoded protein: CASSTLTGGPRGYTF. The chain joins TRBV27 to TRBJ1-2, with TRBD1 as a possible D gene (6 bases). Germline CDR1 reads MNHEY; CDR2 reads SMNVEV (reference sequence). CDR3 length equals 15 residues. With 6 bases removed from V and 8 bases from J, the gap between germline ends came to 22 bases.

The V call is TRBV4-1, the J call TRBJ2-7; D possibly corresponds to TRBD2 (6 bases). The CDR3 has 14 amino acids. The germline V gene encodes CDR1 MGHRA and CDR2 YSYEKL. V was shortened by 2 bases and J by 3 bases, with 11 bases between the two germline ends. This CDR3 reads CASSQRRDIYEQYF. In DNA form, the CDR3 reads TGCGCCAGCAGCCAACGGAGGGATATCTACGAGCAGTACTTC.

V usage is TRBV21-1 and J usage is TRBJ1-2. TRBV21-1 is given as a pseudogene. This CDR3 contains 14 residues. The CDR3 sequence is CASSLGRGVEGYTF. The DNA of the CDR3 is TGTGCCAGCAGCCTTGGGAGGGGTGTAGAAGGCTACACCTTC.

The chain couples TRBV30 to TRBJ2-3, with 8 positions matching TRBD2. The CDR3 totals 18 residues. Germline CDR1 is GTSNPN and CDR2 is SVGIG (reference sequence). V trimming: 5 bases; J trimming: 2 bases; junction bases outside the gene matches: 18. CDR3 DNA sequence: TGTGCCTGGGGATCGTGCCCTCCCACTAGCGGCCTCACAGATACGCAGTATTTT. Protein sequence: CAWGSCPPTSGLTDTQYF.

The J gene is TRBJ1-4, the V gene TRBV6-1; D is uncertain. The CDR3 is made up of 14 amino acids. The germline V gene has CDR1 MNHNS and CDR2 SASEGT. V lost 4 bases to trimming and J lost 6 bases, with 12 bases between them. CDR3 DNA: TGTGCCAGCAGTGCCGGATATTCGGATGAAAAACTGTTTTTT. Its protein product is CASSAGYSDEKLFF.

V gene TRBV2 combines with J gene TRBJ1-2; weak D call: TRBD1 (5 bases). CDR3 length: 14 residues. Trimming stripped 4 bases from V and 3 bases from J, with 12 bases between. Germline loops: CDR1 SNHLY, CDR2 FYNNEI. The CDR3 DNA follows: TGTGCCAGCAGTGGAAGGACACAGTACTATGGCTACACCTTC. Residues: CASSGRTQYYGYTF. The full variable domain, with the rest looked up from reference TRBV2 and TRBJ1-2, is EPEVTQTPSHQVTQMGQEVILRCVPISNHLYFYWYRQILGQKVEFLVSFYNNEISEKSEIFDDQFSVERPDGSNFTLKIRSTKLEDSAMYFCASSGRTQYYGYTFGSGTRLTVV.

The chain recombines TRBV29-1 with TRBJ1-1, with D tentatively TRBD1 (6 bases). The CDR3 is made up of 14 amino acids. V lost 6 bases and J lost 0, with 14 bases in between. From germline, CDR1 is SQVTM and CDR2 ANQGSEA. Here the CDR3 DNA reads TGCAGCGTGGGGGGGGCAGAGATGAACACTGAAGCTTTCTTT. Its translation: CSVGGAEMNTEAFF. The whole variable domain, filled in from reference TRBV29-1 and TRBJ1-1, reads SAVISQKPSRDICQRGTSLTIQCQVDSQVTMMFWYRQQPGQSLTLIATANQGSEATYESGFVIDKFPISRPNLTFSTLTVSNMSPEDSSIYLCSVGGAEMNTEAFFGQGTRLTVV.

This clone has just a few counts. The chain combines TRBV7-3 with TRBJ2-3; the D gene is possibly TRBD1 (6 bases). Germline V gene lookup returns CDR1 SGHTA and CDR2 FQGTGA. The CDR3 extends over 15 amino acids. V lost 5 bases and J lost 1, with 13 bases in between. CDR3 region: CASSLGGIGTDTQYF. In DNA form, the CDR3 reads TGTGCCAGCAGCCTAGGGGGAATCGGCACAGATACGCAGTATTTT. The full variable domain, with the rest looked up from reference TRBV7-3 and TRBJ2-3, is GAGVSQTPSNKVTEKGKYVELRCDPISGHTALYWYRQSLGQGPEFLIYFQGTGAADDSGLPNDRFFAVRPEGSVSTLKIQRTERGDSAVYLCASSLGGIGTDTQYFGPGTRLTVL.

The table lists this clone with a few counts. The chain carries TRBV5-4 and TRBJ2-7; D is unclear. The ends were cut back, 1 base at V and 6 bases at J, with 5 bases in the middle. Germline CDR1 is SGHNT and CDR2 is YYREEE (reference sequence). CDR3 size: 11 residues. The CDR3 reads CASSLNVEQYF. CDR3 DNA sequence: TGTGCCAGCAGCTTGAATGTCGAGCAGTACTTC.

The chain recombines TRBV4-2 with TRBJ1-1; D is undetermined. This CDR3 spans 16 amino acids. Germline assignment: CDR1 LGHNA and CDR2 YNFKEQ. Trimming pared 4 bases from V and 0 bases from J, leaving 15 bases between. The CDR3 DNA follows: TGTGCCAGCAGCCCTGAACTCACACGGGTGAACACTGAAGCTTTCTTT. This translates into CASSPELTRVNTEAFF.

The count of this clone is one. The chain employs TRBV27 and TRBJ2-7; maybe TRBD1 (7 bases). There are 15 residues in the CDR3. V gave up 4 bases and J gave up 2 bases, with 15 bases separating them. Per germline, CDR1 MNHEY and CDR2 SMNVEV (reference sequence). CDR3 nucleotides: TGTGCCAGCAGTTCCTACCGCGGGACAGCCTACGAGCAGTACTTC. It translates to CASSSYRGTAYEQYF.

The chain carries TRBV11-1 and TRBJ1-6; 7 bases match TRBD1. Germline assignment: CDR1 SGHAT and CDR2 FQDESV (reference sequence). V lost 3 bases to trimming and J lost 6 bases; unmatched junction nucleotides: 8. The CDR3 consists of 16 residues. In DNA, the CDR3 is TGTGCCAGCAGCTTTGGGAACAGGGGCCCTAATTCACCCCTCCACTTT. Its translation: CASSFGNRGPNSPLHF.

The V call is TRBV6-1, the J call TRBJ2-7; no reliable D call. Germline loops: CDR1 MNHNS, CDR2 SASEGT. V lost 8 bases to trimming and J lost 0 bases, with 8 bases between them. The length of the CDR3 is 12 residues. As DNA, the CDR3 is TGTGCCAGCCGGACCGACTCCTACGAGCAGTACTTC. It yields the protein CASRTDSYEQYF.

With regard to this clone: Other DNA sequences in the same sample also yield this CDR3. The chain uses TRBV20-1 and TRBJ2-1; D gene unclear. V lost 1 base to trimming and J lost 7 bases, with 5 bases between them. In germline, CDR1 is DFQATT, CDR2 SNEGSKA (reference sequence). CDR3 length: 11 residues. The CDR3 region has the DNA TGCAGTGCTAGAGGCTTAAATGAGCAGTTCTTC. Translating it yields CSARGLNEQFF.

This chain links TRBV7-2 with TRBJ2-7, with unresolved D. CDR1 is SGHTA, CDR2 FQGNSA, per germline. The CDR3 is 13 amino acids. Trimming took 4 bases from V and 7 from J, leaving 14 bases between them. The CDR3, as DNA: TGTGCCAGCAGCTCTGGGCCTTTGGAAGAGCAGTACTTC. Protein product: CASSSGPLEEQYF. Drawing the rest from reference TRBV7-2 and TRBJ2-7, the complete variable domain is GAGVSQSPSNKVTEKGKDVELRCDPISGHTALYWYRQSLGQGLEFLIYFQGNSAPDKSGLPSDRFSAERTGGSVSTLTIQRTQQEDSAVYLCASSSGPLEEQYFGPGTRLTVT.

The chain employs TRBV5-4 and TRBJ2-2; D might be TRBD1 (6 bases). Trimming removed 1 base from V and 0 bases from J, with 13 bases in between. CDR1 SGHNT and CDR2 YYREEE come from the germline V gene (reference sequence). This CDR3 region has 17 residues. The CDR3 DNA reads as TGTGCCAGCAGCTTGCAGGGGCCCGCACCGAACACCGGGGAGCTGTTTTTT. This translates into CASSLQGPAPNTGELFF. Based on the CDR3 plus reference TRBV5-4 and TRBJ2-2, the full variable domain is ETGVTQSPTHLIKTRGQQVTLRCSSQSGHNTVSWYQQALGQGPQFIFQYYREEENGRGNFPPRFSGLQFPNYSSELNVNALELDDSALYLCASSLQGPAPNTGELFFGEGSRLTVL.

The J gene is TRBJ2-5, the V gene TRBV7-2; TRBD2 aligns across 10 bases. J was trimmed by 5 bases and V by 5 bases; bases with no gene match: 8. This CDR3 contains 15 residues. CDR1 is SGHTA, CDR2 FQGNSA, per germline. This CDR3 is CASSIGTSVIETQYF. DNA of the CDR3: TGTGCCAGCAGCATCGGGACTAGCGTTATTGAGACCCAGTACTTC.

This chain links TRBV6-5 with TRBJ1-2; TRBD1 is a possible D gene (6 bases). Germline V lookup: CDR1 MNHEY, CDR2 SVGAGI. There are 15 residues in the CDR3. Between the trimmed V and J ends, which lost 2 bases and 3 bases, there was a span of 13 bases. DNA for the CDR3: TGTGCCAGCAGTTACGCCTCGACAGGTTACTATGGCTACACCTTC. Residues: CASSYASTGYYGYTF.

V usage is TRBV27 and J usage is TRBJ1-2; TRBD1 aligns across 8 bases. The J segment lost 8 bases and the V segment lost 0 bases, leaving 2 bases of the junction unmatched. This CDR3 has 13 residues. Per the germline V gene, CDR1 is MNHEY and CDR2 is SMNVEV (reference sequence). The CDR3 protein is CASSLSPGGGYTF. Written as DNA, the CDR3 is TGTGCCAGCAGTTTATCGCCAGGGGGCGGCTACACCTTC.

This sequence joins TRBV27 and TRBJ2-5; TRBD1 matches 8 bases. J was trimmed by 4 bases and V by 2 bases; bases with no gene match: 3. The CDR3 runs 14 residues. Germline V gene lookup returns CDR1 MNHEY and CDR2 SMNVEV (reference sequence). CDR3 sequence: CASSLRTGRETQYF. The CDR3, as DNA: TGTGCCAGCAGTTTAAGGACAGGGCGAGAGACCCAGTACTTC.

This clone was seen more than once but under ten times. V gene TRBV5-4 combines with J gene TRBJ2-1; D is unresolved. The V gene lost 0 bases and the J gene lost 9 bases, with 10 bases spanning the gap. This CDR3 spans 13 amino acids. Germline V gives CDR1 SGHNT, CDR2 YYREEE (reference sequence). CDR3 nucleotide sequence: TGTGCCAGCAGCTTGGATTCAGTAGCTGAGCAGTTCTTC. Amino acids: CASSLDSVAEQFF.

This chain joins TRBV29-1 and TRBJ1-1; D remains unclear. CDR1 and CDR2 from the germline V gene are SQVTM and ANQGSEA. This CDR3 is built from 12 residues. V gave up 6 bases and J gave up 1 base, with 9 bases separating them. The CDR3 DNA sequence: TGCAGCGTGTCGACGAAGAACACTGAAGCTTTCTTT. Residues: CSVSTKNTEAFF.